Below, one T cell receptor (beta chain) is given with its context. This sample stems from a study of T cell responses to AZD1222 COVID-19 vaccine. Produced via immunoSEQ multiplex PCR; TCRdb's table is partial and in-frame only. Among roughly 160,000 clones listed, about 90% were seen once. This clonotype was sampled from an adult who received the AZD1222 COVID-19 vaccine. This sample comprised peripheral blood, obtained 28 days after the second AZD1222 dose.

The CDR3: CASRNTGELFF. In DNA form, the CDR3 reads TGTGCCAGCAGGAACACCGGGGAGCTGTTTTTT. V is TRBV6-5 and J is TRBJ2-2; no clear D. Between the trimmed V and J ends, which lost 6 bases and 1 base, there was a span of 0 bases. Germline CDR1 and CDR2: MNHEY and SVGAGI. The CDR3 covers 11 residues.